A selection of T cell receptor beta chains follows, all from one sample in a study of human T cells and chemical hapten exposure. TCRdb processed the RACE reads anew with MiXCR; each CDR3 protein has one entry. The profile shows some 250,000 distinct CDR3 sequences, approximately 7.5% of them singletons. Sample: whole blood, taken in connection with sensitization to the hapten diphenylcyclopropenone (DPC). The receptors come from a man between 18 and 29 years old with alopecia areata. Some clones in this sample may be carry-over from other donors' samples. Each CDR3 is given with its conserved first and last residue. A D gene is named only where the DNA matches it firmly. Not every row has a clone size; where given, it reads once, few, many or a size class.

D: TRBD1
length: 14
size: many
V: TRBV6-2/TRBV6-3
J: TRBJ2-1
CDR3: CASSFAPWTGSLFF
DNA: TGTGCCAGCAGTTTTGCTCCCTGGACAGGTTCATTGTTCTTC

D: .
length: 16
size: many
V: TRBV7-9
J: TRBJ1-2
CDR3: CASSLTGTPYNYGYTF
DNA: TGTGCCAGCAGCTTAACTGGGACCCCCTATAACTATGGCTACACCTTC

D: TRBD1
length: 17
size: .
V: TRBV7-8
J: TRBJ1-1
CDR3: CASSLGSGGAWKTEAFF
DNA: TGTGCCAGCAGCTTAGGGTCAGGGGGCGCGTGGAAAACTGAAGCTTTCTTT

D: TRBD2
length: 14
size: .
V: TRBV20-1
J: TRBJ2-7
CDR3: CSLGLRGGKYEQYF
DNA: TGCAGTCTAGGCTTGCGGGGGGGCAAGTACGAGCAGTACTTC

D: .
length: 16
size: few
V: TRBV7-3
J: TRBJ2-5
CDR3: CASSLSGGGRLETQYF
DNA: TGTGCCAGCAGCTTATCCGGAGGGGGGAGGTTAGAGACCCAGTACTTC

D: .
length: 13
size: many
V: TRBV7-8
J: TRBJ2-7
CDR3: CASSSYQGYEQYF
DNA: TGTGCCAGCAGCTCCTATCAGGGGTACGAGCAGTACTTC

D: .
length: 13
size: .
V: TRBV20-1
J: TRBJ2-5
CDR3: CSARGRRQETQYF
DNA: TGCAGTGCTAGGGGACGCCGCCAAGAGACCCAGTACTTC

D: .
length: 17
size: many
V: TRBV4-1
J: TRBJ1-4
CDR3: CASSQLVRGRANEKLFF
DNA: TGCGCCAGCAGCCAGTTGGTCAGGGGACGGGCTAATGAAAAACTGTTTTTT

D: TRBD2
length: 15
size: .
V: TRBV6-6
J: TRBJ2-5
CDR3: CASSSERGHQETQYF
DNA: TGTGCCAGCAGTTCCGAGCGGGGGCACCAAGAGACCCAGTACTTC

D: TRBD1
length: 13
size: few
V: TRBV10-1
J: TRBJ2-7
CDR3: CASSRQGPGEQYF
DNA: TGCGCCAGCAGTAGACAGGGTCCCGGCGAGCAGTACTTC

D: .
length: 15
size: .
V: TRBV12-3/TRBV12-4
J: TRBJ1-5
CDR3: CASSLGGHSSQPQHF
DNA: TGTGCCAGCAGTTTGGGGGGTCATTCGTCCCAGCCCCAGCATTTT

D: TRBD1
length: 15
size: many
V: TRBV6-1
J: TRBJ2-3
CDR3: CASSGDSLSTDTQYF
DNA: TGTGCCAGCAGTGGGGACAGCCTCAGCACAGATACGCAGTATTTT

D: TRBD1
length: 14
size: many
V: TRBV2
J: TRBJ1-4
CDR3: CASRERDSHEKLFF
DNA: TGTGCCAGCAGGGAAAGGGACAGTCATGAAAAACTGTTTTTT

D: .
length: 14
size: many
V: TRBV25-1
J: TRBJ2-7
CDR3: CASSEWREPYEQYF
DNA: TGTGCCAGCAGTGAATGGAGGGAACCCTACGAGCAGTACTTC

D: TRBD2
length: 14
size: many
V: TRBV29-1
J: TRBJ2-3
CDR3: CSGGTSGGGDTQYF
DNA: TGCAGCGGCGGGACTAGCGGAGGAGGTGATACGCAGTATTTT

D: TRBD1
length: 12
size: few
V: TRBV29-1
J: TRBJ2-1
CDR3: CSVRQGYNEQFF
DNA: TGCAGCGTAAGACAGGGCTACAATGAGCAGTTCTTC

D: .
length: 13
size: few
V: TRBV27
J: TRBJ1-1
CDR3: CASSLREQVEAFF
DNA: TGTGCCAGCAGTTTAAGGGAACAGGTTGAAGCTTTCTTT

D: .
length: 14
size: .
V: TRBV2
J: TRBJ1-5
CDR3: CASSDLGSNQPQHF
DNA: TGTGCCAGCAGTGACTTGGGTAGCAATCAGCCCCAGCATTTT

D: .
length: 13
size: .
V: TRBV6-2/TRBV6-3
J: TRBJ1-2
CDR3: CASSYRDTYGYTF
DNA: TGTGCCAGCAGTTACCGGGACACCTATGGCTACACCTTC

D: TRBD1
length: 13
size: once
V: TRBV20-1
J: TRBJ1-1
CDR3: CSATGTANTEAFF
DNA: TGCAGTGCTACCGGGACAGCGAACACTGAAGCTTTCTTT

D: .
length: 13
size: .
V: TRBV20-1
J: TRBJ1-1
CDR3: CSARDGLNTEAFF
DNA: TGCAGTGCTAGAGATGGTTTGAACACTGAAGCTTTCTTT

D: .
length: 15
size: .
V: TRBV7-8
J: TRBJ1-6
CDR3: CASSQRGYGDSPLHF
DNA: TGTGCCAGCAGCCAGAGGGGGTATGGGGATTCACCCCTCCACTTT

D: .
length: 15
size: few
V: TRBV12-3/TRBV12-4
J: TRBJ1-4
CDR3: CASSNGAATNEKLFF
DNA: TGTGCCAGCAGTAACGGGGCGGCCACTAATGAAAAACTGTTTTTT

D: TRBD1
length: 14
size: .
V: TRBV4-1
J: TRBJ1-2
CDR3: CASSQPGQRYGYTF
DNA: TGCGCCAGCAGCCAGCCGGGACAGAGATATGGCTACACCTTC

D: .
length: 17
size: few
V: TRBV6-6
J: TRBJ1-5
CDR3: CASSYAPVRQGGRPQHF
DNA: TGTGCCAGCAGTTACGCCCCAGTCCGGCAGGGAGGAAGGCCCCAGCATTTT

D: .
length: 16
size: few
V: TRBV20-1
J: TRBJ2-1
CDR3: CSASDVSRGSYNEQFF
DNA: TGCAGTGCTAGTGACGTGTCTAGGGGTTCTTACAATGAGCAGTTCTTC

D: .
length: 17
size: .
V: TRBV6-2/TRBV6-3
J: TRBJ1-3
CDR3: CASSYPPWRSSGNTIYF
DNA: TGTGCCAGCAGTTACCCGCCATGGAGGAGCTCTGGAAACACCATATATTTT

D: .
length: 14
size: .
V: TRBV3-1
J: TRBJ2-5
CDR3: CASSLLGEKETQYF
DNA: TGTGCCAGCAGCCTCCTGGGCGAAAAAGAGACCCAGTACTTC

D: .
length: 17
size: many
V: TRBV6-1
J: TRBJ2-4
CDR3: CASPALSEGIAKNIQYF
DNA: TGTGCCAGCCCAGCTTTGTCAGAGGGGATAGCCAAAAACATTCAGTACTTC

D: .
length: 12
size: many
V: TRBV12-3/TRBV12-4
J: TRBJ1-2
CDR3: CASSPNSKGYTF
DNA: TGTGCCAGCAGCCCGAACTCAAAGGGGTACACCTTC

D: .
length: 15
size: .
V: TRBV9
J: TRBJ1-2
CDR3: CASSVDMGQNYGYTF
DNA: TGTGCCAGCAGCGTAGATATGGGGCAGAACTATGGCTACACCTTC

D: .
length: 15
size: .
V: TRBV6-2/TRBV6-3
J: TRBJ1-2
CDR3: CASSYGQRRGYGYTF
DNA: TGTGCCAGCAGTTACGGACAGAGACGAGGCTATGGCTACACCTTC

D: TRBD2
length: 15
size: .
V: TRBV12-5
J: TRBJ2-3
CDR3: CASGRAGGGPDTQYF
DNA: TGTGCTAGTGGCAGAGCGGGGGGTGGCCCAGATACGCAGTATTTT

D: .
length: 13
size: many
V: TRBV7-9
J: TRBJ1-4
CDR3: CASRIGTNEKLFF
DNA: TGTGCCAGCAGAATCGGGACTAATGAAAAACTGTTTTTT

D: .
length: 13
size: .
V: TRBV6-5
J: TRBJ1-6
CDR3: CASRWDVNSPLHF
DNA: TGTGCCAGCAGGTGGGACGTAAATTCACCCCTCCACTTT

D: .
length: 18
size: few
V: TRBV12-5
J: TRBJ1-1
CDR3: CASGLNSGARRGVTEAFF
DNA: TGTGCTAGTGGTTTGAATAGTGGGGCCCGCAGGGGAGTAACTGAAGCTTTCTTT

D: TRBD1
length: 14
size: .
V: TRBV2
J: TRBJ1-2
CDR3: CASAGTGGSYGYTF
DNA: TGTGCCAGCGCGGGGACAGGGGGCTCCTATGGCTACACCTTC

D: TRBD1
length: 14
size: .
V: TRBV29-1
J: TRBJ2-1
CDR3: CSVEARTGYNEQFF
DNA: TGCAGCGTTGAAGCGCGGACAGGCTACAATGAGCAGTTCTTC

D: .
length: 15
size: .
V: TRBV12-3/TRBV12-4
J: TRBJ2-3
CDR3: CASKGRGFNVGTQYF
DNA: TGTGCCAGCAAGGGGCGGGGCTTTAACGTGGGTACGCAGTATTTT

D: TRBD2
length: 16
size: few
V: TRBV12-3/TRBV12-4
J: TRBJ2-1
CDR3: CASSPGLAVTYNEQFF
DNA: TGTGCCAGCAGTCCGGGACTAGCGGTTACCTACAATGAGCAGTTCTTC

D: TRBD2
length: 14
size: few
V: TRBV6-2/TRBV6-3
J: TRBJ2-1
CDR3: CAMARTSGGNEQFF
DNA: TGTGCCATGGCCCGGACTAGCGGGGGTAATGAGCAGTTCTTC

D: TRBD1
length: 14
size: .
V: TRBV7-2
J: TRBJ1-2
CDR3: CASNIGGAGYGYTF
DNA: TGTGCCAGCAACATAGGGGGCGCGGGCTATGGCTACACCTTC

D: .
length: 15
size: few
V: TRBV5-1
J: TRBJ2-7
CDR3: CASSLGHGLSYEQYF
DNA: TGCGCCAGCAGCTTGGGACACGGACTCTCCTACGAGCAGTACTTC

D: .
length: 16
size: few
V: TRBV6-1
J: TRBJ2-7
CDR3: CASSEAHGTAVYEQYF
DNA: TGTGCCAGCAGTGAAGCCCACGGGACCGCTGTCTACGAGCAGTACTTC

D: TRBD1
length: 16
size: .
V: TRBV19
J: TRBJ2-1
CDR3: CASSLQGPPSYNEQFF
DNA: TGTGCCAGTAGCCTACAGGGGCCCCCTTCCTACAATGAGCAGTTCTTC

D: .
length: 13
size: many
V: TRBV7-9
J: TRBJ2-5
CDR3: CASSLGQKETQYF
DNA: TGTGCCAGCAGCTTAGGGCAGAAAGAGACCCAGTACTTC

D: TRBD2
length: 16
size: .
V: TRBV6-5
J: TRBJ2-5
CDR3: CASSDLAGGLQETQYF
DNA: TGTGCCAGCAGCGATCTAGCGGGGGGGCTTCAAGAGACCCAGTACTTC

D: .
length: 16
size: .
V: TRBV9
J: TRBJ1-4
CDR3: CASSVAIGERSEKLFF
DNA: TGTGCCAGCAGCGTGGCAATAGGAGAAAGGAGTGAAAAACTGTTTTTT

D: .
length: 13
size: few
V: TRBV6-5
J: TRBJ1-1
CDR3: CASSYQVNTEAFF
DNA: TGTGCCAGCAGTTACCAGGTGAACACTGAAGCTTTCTTT

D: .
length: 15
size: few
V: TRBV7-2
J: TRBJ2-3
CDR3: CASSLGTGRADTQYF
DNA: TGTGCCAGCAGCTTAGGGACAGGGAGGGCAGATACGCAGTATTTT

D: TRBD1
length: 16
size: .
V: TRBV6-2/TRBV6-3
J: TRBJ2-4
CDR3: CASTRTGLRSKNIQYF
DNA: TGTGCCAGCACCAGGACAGGTTTGAGGTCCAAAAACATTCAGTACTTC

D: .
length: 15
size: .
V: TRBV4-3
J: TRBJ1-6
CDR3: CASSQEVQVDSPLHF
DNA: TGCGCCAGCAGCCAAGAAGTGCAGGTAGATTCACCCCTCCACTTT

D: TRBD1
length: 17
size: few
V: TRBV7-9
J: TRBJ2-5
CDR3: CASSPAGWQGASETQYF
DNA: TGTGCCAGCAGCCCCGCGGGCTGGCAGGGGGCGTCGGAGACCCAGTACTTC